The 16 T cell receptor beta chains given below trace back to one sample, sequenced in a study of T cells after yellow fever vaccination. Via MiXCR, TCRdb re-called the 5' RACE reads, giving one row per CDR3 protein. Of fewer than 650,000 distinct CDR3 sequences listed, around a fifth are singletons. Sequencing was performed on PBMCs, taken around 3 weeks after the first yellow fever vaccination. The receptors originated from a man between 18 and 29 years old who received the YFV17D yellow fever vaccine.

The chain employs TRBV10-3 and TRBJ2-7; D call uncertain. Germline CDR1 reads ENHRY; CDR2 reads SYGVKD. V lost 5 bases and J lost 6, with 11 bases in between. This CDR3 is 12 amino acids long. The CDR3 region is CAISIVGSEQYF. The CDR3 DNA follows: TGTGCCATCAGTATTGTGGGTTCCGAGCAGTACTTC.

The chain recombines TRBV4-3 with TRBJ1-1; D may be TRBD1 (5 bases). Trimming removed 1 base at V and 6 bases at J, with 15 bases between. Germline V gene data show CDR1 as LGHNA and CDR2 as YSLEER. CDR3 length: 15 amino acids. The CDR3 protein is CASSQAPGRDSEAFF. Here the CDR3 DNA reads TGCGCCAGCAGCCAAGCCCCCGGCAGGGATTCTGAAGCTTTCTTT.

The gene calls are TRBV7-2 and TRBJ1-4, with D unresolved. CDR3 length equals 14 residues. V shed 4 bases and J shed 0 bases, with 6 bases lying between them. Germline assignment: CDR1 SGHTA and CDR2 FQGNSA. CDR3: CASSYRPTNEKLFF. The DNA of the CDR3 is TGTGCCAGCAGCTACAGACCAACTAATGAAAAACTGTTTTTT.

This clonotype was seen a few times. The V call is TRBV11-2, the J call TRBJ2-5; 10 nucleotides match TRBD2. With V trimmed by 5 bases and J by 2 bases, 11 bases remained unmatched. CDR1 SGHAT and CDR2 FQNNGV come from the germline V gene. The CDR3 extends over 17 amino acids. The DNA for the CDR3 is TGTGCCAGCAGCCCAGAACTAGCGGGGAGGGTTCAAGAGACCCAGTACTTC. Residues: CASSPELAGRVQETQYF.

J is TRBJ2-1 and V is TRBV7-3; perhaps TRBD1 as D (6 bases). The CDR3 has 16 residues. Between the trimmed V and J ends, which lost 4 bases and 1 base, there was a span of 14 bases. The germline V gene encodes CDR1 SGHTA and CDR2 FQGTGA. The CDR3: CASSYQGGISYNEQFF. The CDR3, as DNA: TGTGCCAGCAGCTACCAAGGGGGTATTTCCTACAATGAGCAGTTCTTC.

This clonotype appeared a single time. The chain recombines TRBV28 with TRBJ2-7; D is ambiguous. The CDR3 spans 14 residues. V lost 4 bases, J lost 2 bases, and 12 bases lay in between. Germline V CDR1 and CDR2: MDHEN, SYDVKM. The CDR3 DNA reads as TGTGCCAGCAGTTATCCGGCCTCTACCTACGAGCAGTACTTC. Amino acids: CASSYPASTYEQYF.

This clonotype was observed a few times. The V call is TRBV7-9, the J call TRBJ2-2, with 7 nucleotides matching TRBD1. CDR3 length: 15 amino acids. Per the germline V gene, CDR1 is SEHNR and CDR2 is FQNEAQ (reference sequence). V trimming: 5 bases; J trimming: 2 bases; junction bases outside the gene matches: 5. In DNA form, the CDR3 reads TGTGCCAGCAGCCATCGGGACAGCAACACCGGGGAGCTGTTTTTT. Translating it yields CASSHRDSNTGELFF.

The genes are TRBV4-3 and TRBJ2-5; no definite D call. The CDR3 has 15 residues. V was shortened by 4 bases and J by 4 bases, with 16 bases between the two germline ends. Germline V gene data show CDR1 as LGHNA and CDR2 as YSLEER. CDR3 nucleotides: TGCGCCAGCAGCCGTGATCGGTTACGTTTAGAGACCCAGTACTTC. It is translated as CASSRDRLRLETQYF.

This clonotype was counted a few times. V usage is TRBV20-1 and J usage is TRBJ2-5; the D gene could be TRBD1 or TRBD2 (7 bases each). Looked up from germline, CDR1 is DFQATT and CDR2 is SNEGSKA (reference sequence). V lost 6 bases, J lost 2 bases, and 16 bases lay in between. The CDR3 sequence is 14 residues long. The CDR3 spells CSANPQGGQETQYF. For the CDR3, the DNA is TGCAGTGCAAACCCCCAGGGGGGGCAAGAGACCCAGTACTTC.

This clonotype has a handful of counts. The rearrangement uses TRBV10-3 and TRBJ2-3; TRBD1 might be the D (6 bases). This CDR3 spans 14 amino acids. V was clipped by 7 bases and J by 0 bases, with 11 bases between them. The germline V gene has CDR1 ENHRY and CDR2 SYGVKD. Written as DNA, the CDR3 is TGTGCCATCATGGACAGTACGAGCACAGATACGCAGTATTTT. Translated: CAIMDSTSTDTQYF.

This clonotype has at least ten counts. The V call is TRBV7-6, the J call TRBJ2-7; no reliable D call. The ends were cut back, 1 base at V and 2 bases at J, with 12 bases in the middle. Germline CDR1 reads SGHVS; CDR2 reads FNYEAQ. The CDR3 runs to 15 residues. The CDR3 nucleotides are TGTGCCAGCAGCTTAGGACCACGGGCCCCCTACGAGCAGTACTTC. Protein product: CASSLGPRAPYEQYF.

This clonotype appeared a few times. The rearrangement links TRBV25-1 to TRBJ1-2, with TRBD1 identical over 8 bases. CDR1 MGHDK and CDR2 SYGVNS come from the germline V gene. The CDR3 runs to 15 residues. After removal of 2 bases from V and 4 bases from J, the junction contained 6 bases not matched to a gene. CDR3 DNA: TGTGCCAGCAGTGAACTACAGGGGGTGAGCTATGGCTACACCTTC. It specifies CASSELQGVSYGYTF.

The rearrangement links TRBV4-3 to TRBJ2-3; D remains ambiguous. Germline V gives CDR1 LGHNA, CDR2 YSLEER. The CDR3 spans 14 residues. Trimming stripped 0 bases from V and 2 bases from J, with 6 bases between. As DNA, the CDR3 is TGCGCCAGCAGCCAAGAACAGTACACAGATACGCAGTATTTT. It encodes CASSQEQYTDTQYF.

The CDR3 coding sequence is TGTGCCAGCAGTTACGGCCCGGTGCAGTACTTC. Translation: CASSYGPVQYF. The chain couples TRBV12-3 or TRBV12-4 to TRBJ2-7; no clear D. The germline V and J ends were trimmed by 4 bases and 9 bases, with 10 bases remaining between them. There are 11 residues in the CDR3.

This clonotype was observed a few times. The genes are TRBV7-3 and TRBJ2-1; TRBD1 is a possible D gene (6 bases). The CDR3 runs to 12 residues. V was cut by 5 bases and J by 7 bases, with 9 bases left in between. CDR1 is SGHTA, CDR2 FQGTGA, per germline. CDR3 loop: CASSKRGNEQFF. Written as DNA, the CDR3 is TGTGCCAGCAGCAAAAGGGGGAATGAGCAGTTCTTC.

J is TRBJ2-1 and V is TRBV12-3 or TRBV12-4, with a possible D match to TRBD2 (7 bases). The CDR3 is 13 residues long. V lost 9 bases to trimming and J lost 5 bases, with 14 bases between them. This CDR3 is CASGGGWNNEQFF. The CDR3 coding sequence is TGTGCCAGTGGGGGGGGCTGGAACAATGAGCAGTTCTTC.